The entry below describes one T cell receptor (beta chain). Study processing details: Using reference gene primer amplification, nucleated cell counts were estimated. The method was immunoSEQ multiplex PCR; TCRdb's version includes in-frame clones alone and lacks a portion of them. V and J calls and clone size are those listed in that table; D and trimming were worked out from the DNA. The sample records some 230,000 clones, about 88% being singletons. The source of the sample is a study of blood T cell repertoires in COVID-19. Looking at the study overall: There were acute and convalescent COVID-19 samples, and they came from the United States, Italy and Spain. PBMCs, B-cell-depleted T cells, or T cells were the source of the cDNA or gDNA that made up the material.

CDR1 and CDR2 (germline): KGHDR, SFDVKD. This CDR3 comprises 12 residues. The V and J ends lost 8 bases and 6 bases, in that order; junction bases with no gene match: 1. The gene calls are TRBV24-1 and TRBJ1-2; 11 nucleotides align to TRBD1. The TCR originated in a middle-aged man with acute or convalescent COVID-19. The material sequenced was peripheral blood. The CDR3 protein is CATMGQGDGYTF. The CDR3 DNA follows: TGTGCCACCATGGGACAGGGGGATGGCTACACCTTC.